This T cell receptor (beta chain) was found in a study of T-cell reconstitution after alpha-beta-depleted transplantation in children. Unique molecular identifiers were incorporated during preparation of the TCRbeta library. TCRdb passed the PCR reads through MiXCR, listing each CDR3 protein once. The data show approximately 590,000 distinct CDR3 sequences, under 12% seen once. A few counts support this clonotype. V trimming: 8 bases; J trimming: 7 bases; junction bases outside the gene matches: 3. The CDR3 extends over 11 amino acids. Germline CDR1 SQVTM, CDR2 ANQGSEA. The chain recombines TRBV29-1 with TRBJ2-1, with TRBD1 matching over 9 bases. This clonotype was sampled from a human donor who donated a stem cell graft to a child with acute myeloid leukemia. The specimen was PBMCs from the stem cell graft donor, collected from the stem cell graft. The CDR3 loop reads CSSDRGNEQFF. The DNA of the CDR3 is TGCAGCTCCGACAGGGGGAATGAGCAGTTCTTC.